This TCR beta chain appears in the sequencing data of a study of blood T cell repertoires in COVID-19 (TCRdb year 2020). For the wider study: Collaborator samples came from the United States, Italy and Spain and covered acute and convalescent phases of COVID-19. The samples were drawn from the first 160 participants of the ongoing ImmuneRACE study and from 1,254 subjects provided by 6 global collaborators. Subjects who had been exposed to COVID-19, were actively infected with it, or had recovered from it provided the deeply sampled blood TCRbeta repertoires that made up the dataset. A de-identified subject ID, COVID-19 status, age in years and sex were almost always included in the sample metadata. The repertoires were released in a freely available public database meant as a resource for research on the immune response to SARS-CoV-2. The material from the prospective study consisted of cDNA or gDNA derived from T cells, B-cell-depleted T cells, or PBMCs. Where available, HLA class I and class II types were taken from metadata supplied by the sample provider and were not determined by assay-based typing.

What the research found in general, with its limitations: The amount of clinical and demographic metadata varied by source and participant and was provided uncurated.

Looking up the germline V gene (reference sequence) yields CDR1 LNHDA and CDR2 SQIVND. V is trimmed back by 1 base and J by 4 bases, and the junction contains 2 bases that no gene match accounts for. The CDR3, from cysteine to phenylalanine, totals 14 residues. Only the CDR3 DNA stays, 42 bases, in frame from base 1. The collaborating institutions used their own protocols to collect whole blood in K2EDTA tubes. For TCRbeta analysis, collaborator samples were shipped as frozen whole blood, as isolated PBMCs, or as DNA extracted from either sample type. TCRbeta CDR3 regions were amplified from genomic DNA by means of the immunoSEQ Assay, a bias-controlled multiplex PCR. The paper's processing steps were these. Nucleated cell counts per sample were estimated from amplification of reference gene primers within the assay. Sequence reads were collapsed and filtered to measure the absolute abundance of every unique TCRbeta CDR3 rearrangement. For each sample, productive Simpson clonality was calculated as the square root of Simpson's diversity index across productive rearrangements. TCRdb carries this immuneACCESS record with in-frame sequences only. Its versions omit some clonotypes, under half of them owing to an unresolved V gene in the studies checked, with the rest unexplained. The DNA gave D and trimming, while V, J and clone size come from that table. The sample contains approximately 200,000 clones, about 85% of them found a single time. Roughly 2.9% of the sample is held by the ten biggest clonotypes.

Points on this clone: Its antigen is currently not known. No per-base quality is available; no much larger clone lies one base away.

The chain uses TRBV19 and TRBJ2-3; the junction holds 7 bases that match TRBD2. The sample consisted of peripheral blood. The TCR comes from a woman in her 30s with active or convalescent COVID-19. In nucleotides, the sequence is TGTGCCAGTAGTATAGGGCGGGAGTCAGATACGCAGTATTTT. The resulting protein is CASSIGRESDTQYF.